This TCR beta chain was found in a study of vaccination and CD4 T cells after COVID-19. Treatment defined: roughly 11-day PBMC culture with coronavirus spike peptide pools or control peptides (ViraFEST assay). The CDR3 sequence is 14 residues long. Germline lookup yields CDR1 SNHLY and CDR2 FYNNEI. V shed 6 bases and J 7 bases; nucleotides not matched to a gene: 12. This clonotype was seen only a few times. Its target is not known. At the Johns Hopkins FTIC core, DNA taken from cultured CD4+ T cells was sequenced by way of the Oncomine TCR Beta short-read assay. TCRdb fed the PCR reads into MiXCR, producing one record per CDR3 protein. The sample shows about 20,000 distinct CDR3 sequences, 45% to 55% of them seen only once.

The source is a human donor who had recovered from COVID-19. The rearrangement links TRBV2 to TRBJ2-7; 7 nucleotides line up with TRBD2. The sequencing sample was made of CD4+ T cells from blood, cultured in vitro. The CDR3: CASSQTSSVGEQYF. The DNA for the CDR3 is TGTGCCAGCAGCCAGACTAGCTCCGTGGGGGAGCAGTACTTC.